These 8 T cell receptor beta chains came from one sample sequenced in a study of cytomegalovirus exposure and HLA in healthy donors. The PCR was carried out with 60 Vbeta primers and 13 Jbeta primers. Assay: immunoSEQ multiplex PCR; the TCRdb copy retains only in-frame clones and omits some. This sample has tens of thousands of clones, with 65% to 70% found just once. The specimen was PBMCs. The source of these receptors is a man aged 40-50 years in good health and CMV-seropositive.

The gene calls are TRBV6-1 and TRBJ2-3; no definite D call. Germline CDR1 MNHNS, CDR2 SASEGT. The CDR3 contains 12 residues. Deletions cut 4 bases from V and 6 bases from J, with 8 bases between. The CDR3 sequence: CASSVGRDTQYF. The DNA of the CDR3 is TGTGCCAGCAGTGTTGGCAGGGATACGCAGTATTTT.

The chain carries TRBV9 and TRBJ1-4; the match to TRBD1 covers 7 bases. The junction had 6 bases not matched to a gene; V was cut back by 4 bases and J by 3 bases. Germline CDR1 is SGDLS and CDR2 is YYNGEE. The CDR3 consists of 15 residues. CDR3 coding DNA: TGTGCCAGCAGCCCAGACAGGGATCCTAATGAAAAACTGTTTTTT. It translates to CASSPDRDPNEKLFF.

A single count supports this clone. The V and J genes are TRBV4-3 and TRBJ2-7; maybe TRBD1 (5 bases). V lost 0 bases and J lost 0, with 9 bases in between. This CDR3 region has 15 residues. Looked up from germline, CDR1 is LGHNA and CDR2 is YSLEER. This CDR3 is CASSQDQGTSYEQYF. CDR3 nucleotide sequence: TGCGCCAGCAGCCAAGATCAGGGTACCTCCTACGAGCAGTACTTC.

This clone was seen repeatedly, ten times or more. The V call is TRBV2, the J call TRBJ1-4, with D unresolved. The V gene lost 8 bases and the J gene lost 6 bases, with 13 bases spanning the gap. Germline CDR1 SNHLY, CDR2 FYNNEI. The CDR3 runs to 13 residues. CDR3 nucleotide sequence: TGTGCCAGCGTCCCCGACTTCGATGAAAAACTGTTTTTT. Translating it yields CASVPDFDEKLFF. Variable domain in full (rest from reference TRBV2 and TRBJ1-4): EPEVTQTPSHQVTQMGQEVILRCVPISNHLYFYWYRQILGQKVEFLVSFYNNEISEKSEIFDDQFSVERPDGSNFTLKIRSTKLEDSAMYFCASVPDFDEKLFFGSGTQLSVL.

The V gene is TRBV5-8, the J gene TRBJ1-6, with a possible D match to TRBD1 (6 bases). The CDR3 contains 15 residues. V was shortened by 4 bases and J by 3 bases, with 11 bases between the two germline ends. Per germline, CDR1 SGHTS and CDR2 YDEGEE. CDR3 in DNA: TGTGCCAGCAGCCCGGGACACCTCTATAATTCACCCCTCCACTTT. It specifies CASSPGHLYNSPLHF.

This clone was detected once. The chain combines TRBV18 with TRBJ1-1, with 8 bases lining up with TRBD1. The CDR3 extends over 15 amino acids. V shed 0 bases, J shed 4 bases, and the junction held 4 bases outside the gene matches. Germline-derived CDR1 and CDR2 are KGHSH and LQKENI. The CDR3 loop reads CASSPPTGDRTEAFF. The DNA for the CDR3 is TGTGCCAGCTCACCACCGACAGGGGACCGCACTGAAGCTTTCTTT.

In this sample, this clone turned up once. This chain connects TRBV4-2 to TRBJ2-5; TRBD2 matches at 8 bases. This CDR3 contains 15 residues. In germline, CDR1 is LGHNA, CDR2 YNFKEQ. With 1 base clipped from V and 2 bases from J, the junction kept 3 bases outside the gene matches. DNA for the CDR3: TGTGCCAGCAGCCAAGTCACTAGCGGACAAGAGACCCAGTACTTC. Its protein product is CASSQVTSGQETQYF.

This chain links TRBV5-1 with TRBJ2-1; TRBD1 might be the D (5 bases). Trimming took off 0 bases at V and 1 base at J, with 11 bases between the two ends. CDR3 length: 16 amino acids. CDR1 is SGHRS and CDR2 is YFSETQ in the germline V gene. CDR3 bases: TGCGCCAGCAGCTTGGGTACAGGTCTATCCTACAATGAGCAGTTCTTC. The encoded protein is CASSLGTGLSYNEQFF.